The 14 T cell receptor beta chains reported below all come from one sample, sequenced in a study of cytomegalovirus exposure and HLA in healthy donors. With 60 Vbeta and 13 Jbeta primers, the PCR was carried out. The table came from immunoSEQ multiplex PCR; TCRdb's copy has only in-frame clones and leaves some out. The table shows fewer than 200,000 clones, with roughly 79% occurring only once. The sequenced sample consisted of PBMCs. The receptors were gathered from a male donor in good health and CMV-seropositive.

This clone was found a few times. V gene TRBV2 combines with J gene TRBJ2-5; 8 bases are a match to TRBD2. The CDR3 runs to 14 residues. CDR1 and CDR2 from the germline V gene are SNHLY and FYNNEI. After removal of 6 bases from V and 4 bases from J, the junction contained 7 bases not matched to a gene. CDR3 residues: CASRVGGAGETQYF. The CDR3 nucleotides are TGTGCCAGCAGGGTCGGGGGGGCTGGAGAGACCCAGTACTTC.

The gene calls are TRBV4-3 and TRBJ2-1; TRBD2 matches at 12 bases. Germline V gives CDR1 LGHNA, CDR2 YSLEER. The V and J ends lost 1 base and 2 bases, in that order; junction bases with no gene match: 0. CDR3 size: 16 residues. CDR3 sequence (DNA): TGCGCCAGCAGCCAAGGGACTAGCGGGGCCTACAATGAGCAGTTCTTC. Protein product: CASSQGTSGAYNEQFF.

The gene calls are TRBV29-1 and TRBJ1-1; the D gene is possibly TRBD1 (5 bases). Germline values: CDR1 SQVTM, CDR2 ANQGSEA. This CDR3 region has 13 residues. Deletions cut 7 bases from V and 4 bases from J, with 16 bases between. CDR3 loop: CSAVLNGGTEAFF. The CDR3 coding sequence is TGCAGCGCTGTCTTAAACGGGGGCACTGAAGCTTTCTTT.

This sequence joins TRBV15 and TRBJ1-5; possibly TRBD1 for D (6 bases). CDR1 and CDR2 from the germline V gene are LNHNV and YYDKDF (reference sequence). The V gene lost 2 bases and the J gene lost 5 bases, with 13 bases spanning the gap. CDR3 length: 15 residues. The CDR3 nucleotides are TGTGCCACCAGCAGACATACAGGGAACGATCAGCCCCAGCATTTT. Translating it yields CATSRHTGNDQPQHF.

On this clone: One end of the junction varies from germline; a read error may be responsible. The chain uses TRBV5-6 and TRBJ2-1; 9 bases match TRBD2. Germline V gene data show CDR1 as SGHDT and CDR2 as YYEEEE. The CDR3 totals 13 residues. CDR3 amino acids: CASSDDTARGGIF. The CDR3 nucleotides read TGTGCCAGCAGCGACGATACCGCGCGGGGGGGTATCTTC.

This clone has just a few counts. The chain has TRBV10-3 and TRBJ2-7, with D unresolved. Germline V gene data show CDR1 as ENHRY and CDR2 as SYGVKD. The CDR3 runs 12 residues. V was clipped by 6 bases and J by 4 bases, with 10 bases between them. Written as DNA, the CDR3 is TGTGCCATCAGCCCCCTCGGGTACGAGCAGTACTTC. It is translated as CAISPLGYEQYF.

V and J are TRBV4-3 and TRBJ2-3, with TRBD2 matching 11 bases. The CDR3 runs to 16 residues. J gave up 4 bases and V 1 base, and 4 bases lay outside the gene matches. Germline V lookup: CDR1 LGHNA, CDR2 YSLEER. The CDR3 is CASSQVLAGEADTQYF. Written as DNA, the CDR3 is TGCGCCAGCAGCCAAGTACTAGCGGGGGAGGCAGATACGCAGTATTTT.

The CDR3 loop reads CSVDGEGGEGEETQYF. The CDR3 DNA reads TGCAGCGTTGACGGGGAGGGCGGGGAGGGAGAGGAGACCCAGTACTTC. The gene calls are TRBV29-1 and TRBJ2-5, with TRBD2 identical over 7 bases. The V and J ends lost 3 bases and 5 bases, in that order; junction bases with no gene match: 15. Germline loops: CDR1 SQVTM, CDR2 ANQGSEA. The CDR3 contains 16 residues.

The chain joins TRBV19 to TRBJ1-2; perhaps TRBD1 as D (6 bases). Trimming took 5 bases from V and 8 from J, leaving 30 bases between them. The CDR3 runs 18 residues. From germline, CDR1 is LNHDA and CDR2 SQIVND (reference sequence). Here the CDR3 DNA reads TGTGCCAGTAGTTTCACGACCCCGACAGGCTTACCTGCTATGGGCTACACCTTC. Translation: CASSFTTPTGLPAMGYTF.

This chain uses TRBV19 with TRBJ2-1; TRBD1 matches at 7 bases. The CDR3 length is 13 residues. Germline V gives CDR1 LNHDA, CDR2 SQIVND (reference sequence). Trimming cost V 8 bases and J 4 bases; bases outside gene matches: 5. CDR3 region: CASVQGEYNEQFF. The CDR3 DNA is TGTGCCAGTGTCCAGGGGGAATACAATGAGCAGTTCTTC.

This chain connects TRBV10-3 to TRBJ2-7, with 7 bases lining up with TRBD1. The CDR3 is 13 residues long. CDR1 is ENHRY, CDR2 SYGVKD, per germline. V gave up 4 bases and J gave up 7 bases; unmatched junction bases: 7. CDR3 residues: CAISVGTEEEQYF. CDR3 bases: TGTGCCATCAGTGTGGGGACAGAGGAGGAGCAGTACTTC.

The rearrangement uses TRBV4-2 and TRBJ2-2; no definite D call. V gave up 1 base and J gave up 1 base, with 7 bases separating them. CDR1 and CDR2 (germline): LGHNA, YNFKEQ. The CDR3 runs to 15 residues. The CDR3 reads CASSQVPGNTGELFF. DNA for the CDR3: TGTGCCAGCAGCCAAGTCCCAGGGAACACCGGGGAGCTGTTTTTT.

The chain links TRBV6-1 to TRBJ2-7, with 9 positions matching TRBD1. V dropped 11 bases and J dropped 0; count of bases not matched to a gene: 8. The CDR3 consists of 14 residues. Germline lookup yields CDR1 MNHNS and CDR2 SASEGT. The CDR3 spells CACGGTGSSYEQYF. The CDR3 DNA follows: TGTGCCTGCGGCGGGACAGGGAGCTCCTACGAGCAGTACTTC.

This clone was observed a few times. The CDR3 nucleotides read TGTGCCAGCAGAGAAGGGGCTGAAGCTTTCTTT. This translates into CASREGAEAFF. The rearrangement uses TRBV6-5 and TRBJ1-1, with a possible D match to TRBD1 (5 bases). Germline-derived CDR1 and CDR2 are MNHEY and SVGAGI. Trimming took 6 bases from V and 6 from J, leaving 8 bases between them. This CDR3 contains 11 residues.